These 3 T cell receptor beta chains were all obtained from the same sample, sequenced in a study of blood T cell repertoires in COVID-19. Only in-frame clones appear in the TCRdb table, and some are missing; sequencing was by immunoSEQ multiplex PCR. There are 250,000 to 300,000 clones in the sample; 70% to 90% occur only once, and approximately 10% lies in the top ten. Sequencing was done on a sample of peripheral blood. The receptor source for this set is a woman aged 70 to 79 with acute or convalescent COVID-19.

The chain uses TRBV5-6 and TRBJ1-2, with D uncertain. Germline lookup yields CDR1 SGHDT and CDR2 YYEEEE. CDR3 length: 15 amino acids. V was clipped by 0 bases and J by 4 bases, with 13 bases between them. CDR3 nucleotides: TGTGCCAGCAGCTTGGCCGGGGTAGGAGGCTATGGCTACACCTTC. Its translation is CASSLAGVGGYGYTF.

V is TRBV5-6 and J is TRBJ2-7; 8 bases align to TRBD1. This CDR3 is built from 15 residues. CDR1 is SGHDT and CDR2 is YYEEEE in the germline V gene. Unmatched junction bases numbered 12, after V lost 1 base and J lost 9 bases. CDR3: CASSLRQGANQVQYF. The CDR3 DNA reads as TGTGCCAGCAGCTTGAGGCAGGGGGCGAATCAAGTGCAGTACTTC.

The V and J genes are TRBV30 and TRBJ1-6; no definite D call. CDR3 length: 13 residues. V was clipped by 3 bases and J by 9 bases, with 12 bases between them. Germline-derived CDR1 and CDR2 are GTSNPN and SVGIG (reference sequence). The CDR3 DNA reads as TGTGCCTGGAGAAGCGGCACTTTTTCACCCCTCCACTTT. Encoded protein: CAWRSGTFSPLHF.